The 28 T cell receptor beta chains below all came from one sample that was sequenced in a study of blood T cell repertoires in COVID-19. The table came from immunoSEQ multiplex PCR; TCRdb's copy has only in-frame clones and leaves some out. The sample yields roughly 250,000 clones, approximately 86% seen once. Sequencing was carried out using peripheral blood. These receptors came from a woman younger than 45 with acute or convalescent COVID-19.

The chain has TRBV5-6 and TRBJ2-3, with D tentatively TRBD1 (6 bases). The CDR3 sequence is 16 residues long. Germline V gene data show CDR1 as SGHDT and CDR2 as YYEEEE. Trimming took off 1 base at V and 0 bases at J, with 12 bases between the two ends. The CDR3 reads CASSLPWTASTDTQYF. The CDR3 DNA is TGTGCCAGCAGCTTGCCCTGGACAGCTAGCACAGATACGCAGTATTTT.

A single count supports this clone. The chain recombines TRBV19 with TRBJ2-3, with 13 positions matching TRBD2. Per the germline V gene, CDR1 is LNHDA and CDR2 is SQIVND (reference sequence). This CDR3 has 18 residues. Unmatched junction bases numbered 11, after V lost 3 bases and J lost 5 bases. For the CDR3, the DNA is TGTGCCAGTAGTATGACCAGGACTAGCGGGAGTGTCCGAGATACGCAGTATTTT. Translating gives CASSMTRTSGSVRDTQYF.

V and J are TRBV19 and TRBJ1-3; 7 bases map to TRBD1. This CDR3 has 16 amino acids. Trimming removed 7 bases from V and 3 bases from J; junction bases left unmatched: 12. From germline, CDR1 is LNHDA and CDR2 SQIVND (reference sequence). The CDR3 sequence: CASTSSDRAFGNTIYF. The CDR3 DNA reads TGTGCCAGTACATCCTCTGACAGGGCTTTTGGAAACACCATATATTTT.

This clone was observed a single time. The chain couples TRBV9 to TRBJ1-1; TRBD1 agrees at 8 bases. V lost 4 bases, J lost 1 base, and 18 bases stayed unmatched. Looked up from germline, CDR1 is SGDLS and CDR2 is YYNGEE. The CDR3 contains 19 residues. The CDR3 bases are TGTGCCAGCAGCCCCAGTATCGATACACGTGGGACAGGGAACACTGAAGCTTTCTTT. Its translation is CASSPSIDTRGTGNTEAFF. Full variable domain (outside the CDR3, taken from reference TRBV9 and TRBJ1-1): DSGVTQTPKHLITATGQRVTLRCSPRSGDLSVYWYQQSLDQGLQFLIQYYNGEERAKGNILERFSAQQFPDLHSELNLSSLELGDSALYFCASSPSIDTRGTGNTEAFFGQGTRLTVV.

The chain joins TRBV27 to TRBJ1-2; D is uncertain. This CDR3 contains 13 residues. CDR1 and CDR2 (germline): MNHEY, SMNVEV (reference sequence). Trimming left V 3 bases short and J 2 bases short, with 7 bases between. CDR3 sequence reads: CASSLNRNYGYTF. CDR3 nucleotides: TGTGCCAGCAGTTTGAACAGAAACTATGGCTACACCTTC.

The V gene is TRBV19, the J gene TRBJ1-1; D uncertain. The CDR3 consists of 16 residues. Germline CDR1 reads LNHDA; CDR2 reads SQIVND (reference sequence). The V end lost 0 bases, the J end lost 3 bases, and 14 bases lay between the germline ends. CDR3 loop: CASSIDPPQIDTEAFF. CDR3 DNA: TGTGCCAGTAGTATAGATCCCCCACAGATAGACACTGAAGCTTTCTTT.

The rearrangement links TRBV15 to TRBJ2-4; D is undetermined. In germline, CDR1 is LNHNV, CDR2 YYDKDF (reference sequence). The length of the CDR3 is 16 residues. V was clipped by 1 base and J by 3 bases, with 13 bases between them. The CDR3 nucleotides are TGTGCCACCAGCAGAGCAGACAATCAACTCAAAAACATTCAGTACTTC. This codes for CATSRADNQLKNIQYF.

The rearrangement uses TRBV3-1 (or the pseudogene TRBV3-2) and TRBJ1-1, with D perhaps TRBD1 (5 bases). The CDR3 has 15 amino acids. With 3 bases removed from V and 2 bases from J, the gap between germline ends came to 13 bases. Germline assignment: CDR1 LGHDT and CDR2 YNNKEL (reference sequence). CDR3 nucleotides: TGTGCCAGCAGCCATCGACAGATTCTTAACACTGAAGCTTTCTTT. This gives the protein CASSHRQILNTEAFF.

In its sample, this clone was seen once. This chain's CDR3 is CATSRDSGGVTDTQYF. CDR3 nucleotides: TGTGCCACCAGCAGAGATTCGGGGGGAGTCACAGATACGCAGTATTTT. The V call is TRBV15, the J call TRBJ2-3, with TRBD2 identical over 7 bases. The CDR3 contains 16 residues. V lost 0 bases to trimming and J lost 2 bases; unmatched junction nucleotides: 5. CDR1 LNHNV and CDR2 YYDKDF come from the germline V gene (reference sequence).

The J gene is TRBJ2-5, the V gene TRBV2; TRBD1 is a possible D gene (5 bases). The CDR3 is 13 residues long. Per the germline V gene, CDR1 is SNHLY and CDR2 is FYNNEI. Trimming stripped 7 bases from V and 2 bases from J, with 11 bases between. The CDR3 DNA follows: TGTGCCAGCATGGGGCGCCGTCAAGAGACCCAGTACTTC. Protein: CASMGRRQETQYF.

This clone was detected only once. The chain combines TRBV24-1 with TRBJ2-5; no clear D gene. CDR1 is KGHDR and CDR2 is SFDVKD in the germline V gene. Trimming left V 4 bases short and J 0 bases short, with 5 bases between. The CDR3 is made up of 13 amino acids. The CDR3: CATSDVYQETQYF. In DNA form, the CDR3 reads TGTGCCACCAGTGACGTGTACCAAGAGACCCAGTACTTC.

J is TRBJ2-7 and V is TRBV7-9; 9 bases fit TRBD1. The V segment lost 4 bases and the J segment 6 bases; nucleotides outside the gene matches: 10. The CDR3 is made up of 15 amino acids. The germline V gene has CDR1 SEHNR and CDR2 FQNEAQ (reference sequence). DNA of the CDR3: TGTGCCAGCAGCTGGTTCCCCGGGACAGGGCCCGAGCAGTACTTC. Translating it yields CASSWFPGTGPEQYF.

The sample holds one count of this clone. The rearrangement links TRBV10-3 to TRBJ2-1; 10 nucleotides match TRBD2. Germline assignment: CDR1 ENHRY and CDR2 SYGVKD. The CDR3 contains 17 residues. After removal of 8 bases from V and 0 bases from J, the junction contained 10 bases not matched to a gene. The CDR3 loop is CAIRGAGGPPSYNEQFF. The CDR3 coding sequence is TGTGCCATCCGAGGAGCGGGAGGGCCTCCCTCCTACAATGAGCAGTTCTTC.

To note about this clone: Within the sample, other DNA sequences also encode this same CDR3. This sequence joins TRBV11-3 and TRBJ2-1; a possible D gene is TRBD2 (6 bases). The CDR3 is 15 residues long. V was cut by 2 bases and J by 0 bases, with 8 bases left in between. Germline assignment: CDR1 SGHNT and CDR2 YENEEA. CDR3 loop: CASSLSGGSYNEQFF. The CDR3 DNA sequence: TGTGCCAGCAGCTTATCCGGGGGCTCCTACAATGAGCAGTTCTTC.

The chain employs TRBV19 and TRBJ2-1; D perhaps matches TRBD2 (6 bases). Germline V CDR1 and CDR2: LNHDA, SQIVND (reference sequence). V lost 1 base to trimming and J lost 5 bases, with 9 bases between them. This CDR3 region has 14 residues. The CDR3 sequence: CASSIGLVNNEQFF. The CDR3 DNA reads as TGTGCCAGTAGTATAGGACTAGTTAACAATGAGCAGTTCTTC.

This chain links TRBV15 with TRBJ2-1; 10 positions agree with TRBD1. This CDR3 spans 15 amino acids. The germline V gene encodes CDR1 LNHNV and CDR2 YYDKDF (reference sequence). V shed 6 bases, J shed 5 bases, and the junction held 7 bases outside the gene matches. CDR3 protein: CATSNPGQGNNEQFF. CDR3 coding DNA: TGTGCCACCAGTAATCCGGGACAGGGGAACAATGAGCAGTTCTTC.

Remarks on this clone: Other DNA sequences in this sample translate to the same CDR3. The genes are TRBV5-1 and TRBJ1-3, with 9 nucleotides matching TRBD1. This CDR3 has 14 amino acids. Germline V gene lookup returns CDR1 SGHRS and CDR2 YFSETQ. The ends lost 4 bases at V and 3 bases at J; junction bases unmatched: 2. CDR3 bases: TGCGCCAGCAGCCCGGGACAGGGTGGAAACACCATATATTTT. Protein sequence: CASSPGQGGNTIYF.

The chain uses TRBV10-3 and TRBJ1-2; no clear D. V was trimmed by 2 bases and J by 1 base, leaving 5 bases between them. From germline, CDR1 is ENHRY and CDR2 SYGVKD. The CDR3 consists of 13 residues. CDR3 DNA: TGTGCCATCAGTGAGCGAGGTAACTATGGCTACACCTTC. It codes for CAISERGNYGYTF.

The J gene is TRBJ2-1, the V gene TRBV19; 10 positions agree with TRBD2. The length of the CDR3 is 15 residues. The V segment lost 4 bases and the J segment 4 bases; nucleotides outside the gene matches: 4. The germline CDR1 and CDR2 sequences are LNHDA and SQIVND (reference sequence). This chain's CDR3 is CASSTLAGRYNEQFF. DNA for the CDR3: TGTGCCAGTAGTACACTAGCGGGAAGGTACAATGAGCAGTTCTTC.

This sequence joins TRBV6-6 and TRBJ2-7; D not certain. This CDR3 is built from 12 residues. Germline V CDR1 and CDR2: MNHNY, SVGAGI (reference sequence). Trimming left V 5 bases short and J 5 bases short, with 10 bases between. The CDR3 region is CASSPTANEQYF. The CDR3 region has the DNA TGTGCCAGCAGTCCCACAGCCAACGAGCAGTACTTC.

A word on this clone: One end of the junction varies from germline; a read error may be responsible. This chain connects TRBV11-3 to TRBJ2-1; the match to TRBD2 covers 13 bases. The germline V gene encodes CDR1 SGHNT and CDR2 YENEEA. This CDR3 region has 15 residues. The CDR3 protein is CASSLEGLAGKEQFF. DNA for the CDR3: TGTGCCAGCAGCCTAGAGGGACTAGCGGGAAAGGAGCAGTTCTTC.

The chain uses TRBV19 and TRBJ2-7; D possibly corresponds to TRBD1 (5 bases). The germline V gene has CDR1 LNHDA and CDR2 SQIVND (reference sequence). Trimming removed 5 bases at V and 6 bases at J, with 8 bases between. The CDR3 contains 11 residues. The CDR3 nucleotides read TGTGCCAGTAGTTCAGGGCCCGAGCAGTACTTC. Translation: CASSSGPEQYF.

The chain employs TRBV10-3 and TRBJ2-3, with D possibly being TRBD1 (5 bases). CDR1 is ENHRY, CDR2 SYGVKD, per germline. The CDR3 sequence is 13 residues long. Trimming took 5 bases from V and 4 from J, leaving 10 bases between them. The CDR3, as DNA: TGTGCCATCAGTTTAGGGGATCCAGATACGCAGTATTTT. Translation: CAISLGDPDTQYF.

The CDR3 reads CASSGSGSRIYNEQFF. The CDR3 DNA is TGTGCCAGCAGCGGTAGCGGGAGTAGAATTTACAATGAGCAGTTCTTC. This rearrangement joins TRBV9 to TRBJ2-1; 9 bases agree with TRBD2. J gave up 4 bases and V 3 bases, and 8 bases lay outside the gene matches. This CDR3 has 16 amino acids. Germline V lookup: CDR1 SGDLS, CDR2 YYNGEE.

This chain connects TRBV25-1 to TRBJ1-6; D not certain. The CDR3 length is 13 residues. Trimming took off 4 bases at V and 7 bases at J, with 8 bases between the two ends. Germline CDR1 is MGHDK and CDR2 is SYGVNS. The CDR3 is CASSVARNSPLHF. CDR3 DNA sequence: TGTGCCAGCAGTGTGGCAAGAAATTCACCCCTCCACTTT.

This chain uses TRBV29-1 with TRBJ2-7, with TRBD1 identical over 8 bases. Losses at the gene ends were 6 bases for V and 3 bases for J; bases not matched to a gene: 7. CDR3 length: 13 amino acids. Looked up from germline, CDR1 is SQVTM and CDR2 is ANQGSEA. The CDR3 loop reads CSVTHRGDYEQYF. In DNA, the CDR3 is TGCAGCGTGACACACAGGGGGGACTACGAGCAGTACTTC.

CDR3 region: CAWSVSAGDYGYTF. The CDR3 bases are TGTGCCTGGAGTGTATCTGCGGGGGATTATGGCTACACCTTC. The chain is built from TRBV30 and TRBJ1-2; D is possibly TRBD1 (5 bases). V shed 0 bases and J shed 5 bases, with 13 bases lying between them. The CDR3 has 14 amino acids. Germline values: CDR1 GTSNPN, CDR2 SVGIG (reference sequence).

The rearrangement uses TRBV6-4 and TRBJ2-3; 8 nucleotides line up with TRBD2. Germline CDR1 and CDR2: MRHNA and SNTAGT. V was pared by 3 bases and J by 1 base, with 0 bases of the junction left unmatched. The CDR3 loop spans 14 amino acids. CDR3 sequence: CASSEAGGTDTQYF. The CDR3 region has the DNA TGTGCCAGCAGTGAAGCGGGAGGCACAGATACGCAGTATTTT.